This T cell receptor beta chain was profiled in a study of T cell responses to AZD1222 COVID-19 vaccine. The study, taken as a whole, reports: Mapped onto spike, vaccine-associated CD4 TCRs spanned it and were dominant at 160-218 and 743-854. Increases in Spike-specific TCR breadth and depth were seen after two AZD1222 doses. Baseline serology detected seropositivity in only five to seven AZD1222 recipients. All repertoire sampling was performed exclusively after the peak T cell response.

Method: immunoSEQ multiplex PCR; TCRdb's copy keeps in-frame clones and lacks some. The sample lists roughly 260,000 clones; 85% to 95% were seen once. Germline assignment: CDR1 SGHNT and CDR2 YYREEE (reference sequence). The J segment lost 4 bases and the V segment lost 4 bases, leaving 6 bases of the junction unmatched. CDR3 size: 14 residues. Details on this clone: The target antigen is unknown.

This clonotype was obtained from an adult in good health. Sequenced here: peripheral blood, sampled on day 0 of AZD1222 vaccination. This sequence joins TRBV5-4 and TRBJ1-2, with 8 bases identical to TRBD1. CDR3 sequence reads: CASSTDRGGYGYTF. The CDR3 DNA follows: TGTGCCAGCAGCACCGACAGGGGTGGCTATGGCTACACCTTC.